This TCR beta chain emerged from a study of T-cell memory formation after mild COVID-19. Whole-study findings and limits: Memory cells collected pre-infection included some clones that later responded, suggesting cross-reactive memory joined. Clones shrinking from day 15 to 85 showed even CD4/CD8 mixes; later expanders tilted CD4+. Clones that contracted clustered mainly in CM and EM if CD4+ and in EMRA if CD8+.

One entry per CDR3 protein results from TCRdb running MiXCR on the 5' RACE reads. The repertoire holds just under 150,000 distinct CDR3 sequences, with over 6% as singletons. CDR3 length equals 15 residues. Germline assignment: CDR1 SGHVS and CDR2 FNYEAQ. V lost 4 bases, J lost 5 bases, and 14 bases lay in between. This clonotype was counted many times. Its antigen is still unknown. The rearrangement joins TRBV7-6 to TRBJ2-2; D is perhaps TRBD1 (5 bases). Sequencing used PBMCs or a T cell subset sorted from them (not recorded which). This sequence was found in an adult woman who had mild COVID-19 (a few samples of this study predate the infection). Cell type and time point are not known. The CDR3 DNA is TGTGCCAGCAGCTCGACAGTTTATAGTACCGGGGAGCTGTTTTTT. Protein sequence: CASSSTVYSTGELFF.